One sample yielded the 3 T cell receptor beta chains listed below, sequenced in a study of shared clonotypes between healthy human individuals. Here immunoSEQ multiplex PCR was the method, and the copy in TCRdb shows in-frame clones only, minus some. The sample holds about half a million clones, around 80% seen once. The source material was PBMCs. All receptors come from a woman in her thirties or forties in good health. Some clones in this sample may be carry-over from other donors' samples.

This chain links TRBV7-2 with TRBJ2-7; TRBD2 matches 11 bases. The CDR3 totals 13 residues. Trimming cost V 6 bases and J 5 bases; bases outside gene matches: 3. Per germline, CDR1 SGHTA and CDR2 FQGNSA. CDR3 region: CASRLAGAHEQYF. In DNA form, the CDR3 reads TGTGCCAGCAGACTAGCGGGGGCCCACGAGCAGTACTTC.

The chain uses TRBV7-8 and TRBJ2-7, with D possibly matching TRBD1 (5 bases). CDR1 and CDR2 from the germline V gene are SGHVS and FQNEAQ. The length of the CDR3 is 13 residues. V lost 3 bases and J lost 6, with 12 bases in between. The CDR3 nucleotides are TGTGCCAGCAGCTTCGGAACAGGTGGCGAGCAGTACTTC. Protein sequence: CASSFGTGGEQYF. The full variable domain, with the rest looked up from reference TRBV7-8 and TRBJ2-7, is GAGVSQSPRYKVAKRGQDVALRCDPISGHVSLFWYQQALGQGPEFLTYFQNEAQLDKSGLPSDRFFAERPEGSVSTLKIQRTQQEDSAVYLCASSFGTGGEQYFGPGTRLTVT.

The V gene is TRBV30, the J gene TRBJ1-1, with D possibly matching TRBD1 (5 bases). The CDR3 runs 14 residues. V gave up 7 bases and J gave up 1 base, with 16 bases separating them. Germline loops: CDR1 GTSNPN, CDR2 SVGIG (reference sequence). CDR3 sequence reads: CASTRGTPNTEAFF. The CDR3 nucleotides are TGTGCCTCCACCCGGGGGACGCCGAACACTGAAGCTTTCTTT.